The clone carrying this T cell receptor beta chain has a handful of counts. What it binds is not known. Germline V gene data show CDR1 as MDHEN and CDR2 as SYDVKM. V was pared by 1 base and J by 0 bases, with 3 bases of the junction left unmatched. The CDR3 consists of 16 residues. The sample is drawn from a study of blood T cells in healthy people across ages. Study-wide points: Measured against age, TCR beta diversity per million T cells decreased in a roughly linear manner. There was a strong correlation between TCR beta diversity and naive T cell percentage.

A second roughly 6 to 12 cycle PCR used barcoded and J-beta primers. MiXCR, run by TCRdb on the 5' RACE reads, gives a single entry per CDR3 protein. There are approximately 1.5 million distinct CDR3 sequences in the sample; approximately 43% occur only once, and 4% lies in the top ten. The V and J genes are TRBV28 and TRBJ2-7; 10 nucleotides match TRBD2. The receptor's source is a woman younger than 35 in good health. Sequencing was performed on blood. CDR3 DNA sequence: TGTGCCAGCAGTTTATACCTAGCGGGAGACTCCTACGAGCAGTACTTC. As protein: CASSLYLAGDSYEQYF.